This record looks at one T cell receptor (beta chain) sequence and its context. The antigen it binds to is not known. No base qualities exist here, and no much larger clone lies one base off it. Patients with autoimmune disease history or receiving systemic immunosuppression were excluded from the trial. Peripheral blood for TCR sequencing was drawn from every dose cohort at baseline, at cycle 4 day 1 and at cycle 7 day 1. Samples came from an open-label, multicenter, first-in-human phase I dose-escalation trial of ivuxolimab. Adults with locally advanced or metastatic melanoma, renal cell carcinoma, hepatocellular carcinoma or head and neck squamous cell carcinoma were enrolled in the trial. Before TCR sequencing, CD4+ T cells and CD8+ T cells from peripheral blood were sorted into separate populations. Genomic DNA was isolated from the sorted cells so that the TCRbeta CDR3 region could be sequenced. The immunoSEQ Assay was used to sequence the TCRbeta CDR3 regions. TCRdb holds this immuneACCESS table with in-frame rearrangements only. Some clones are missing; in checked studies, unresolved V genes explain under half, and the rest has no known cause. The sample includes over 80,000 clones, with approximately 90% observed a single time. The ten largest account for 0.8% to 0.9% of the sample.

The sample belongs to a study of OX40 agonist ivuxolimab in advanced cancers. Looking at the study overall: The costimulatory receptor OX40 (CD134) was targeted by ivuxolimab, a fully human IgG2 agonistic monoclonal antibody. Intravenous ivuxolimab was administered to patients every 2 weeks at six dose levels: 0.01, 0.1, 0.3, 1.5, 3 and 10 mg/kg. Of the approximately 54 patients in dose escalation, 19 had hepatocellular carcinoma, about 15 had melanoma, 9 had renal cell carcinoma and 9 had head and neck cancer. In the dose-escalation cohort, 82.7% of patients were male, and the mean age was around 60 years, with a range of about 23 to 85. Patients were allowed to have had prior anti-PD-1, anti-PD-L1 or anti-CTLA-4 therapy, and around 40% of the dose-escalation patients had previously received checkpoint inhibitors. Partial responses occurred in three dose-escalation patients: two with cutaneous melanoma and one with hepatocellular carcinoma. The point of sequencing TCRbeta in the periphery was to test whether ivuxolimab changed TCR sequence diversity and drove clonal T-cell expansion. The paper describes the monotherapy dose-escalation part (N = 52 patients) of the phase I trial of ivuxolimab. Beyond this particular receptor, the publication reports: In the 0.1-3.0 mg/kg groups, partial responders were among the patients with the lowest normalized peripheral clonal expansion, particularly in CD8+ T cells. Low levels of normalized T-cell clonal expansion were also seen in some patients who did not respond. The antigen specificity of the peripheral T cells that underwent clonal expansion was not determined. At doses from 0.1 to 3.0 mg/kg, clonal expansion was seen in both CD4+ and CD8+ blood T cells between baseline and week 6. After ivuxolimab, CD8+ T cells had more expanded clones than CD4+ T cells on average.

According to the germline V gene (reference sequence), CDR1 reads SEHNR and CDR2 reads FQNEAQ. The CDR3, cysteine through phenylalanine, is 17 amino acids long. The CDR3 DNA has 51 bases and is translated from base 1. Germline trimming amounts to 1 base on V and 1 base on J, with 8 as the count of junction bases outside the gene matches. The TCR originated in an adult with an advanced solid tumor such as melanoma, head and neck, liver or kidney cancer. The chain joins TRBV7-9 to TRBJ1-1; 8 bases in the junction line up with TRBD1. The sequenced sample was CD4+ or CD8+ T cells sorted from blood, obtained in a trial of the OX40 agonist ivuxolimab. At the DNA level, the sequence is TGTGCCAGCAGCTTAGTGTTCCAGGGGGCAGGGAACACTGAAGCTTTCTTT. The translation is CASSLVFQGAGNTEAFF.